This T cell receptor beta chain was sequenced for a study of T cell responses to AZD1222 COVID-19 vaccine (dated by TCRdb to the early 2020s). As for the study more broadly: A total of 233 trial participants underwent TCR sequencing, of whom 207 received two doses of AZD1222 and about 26 received two doses of the MenACWY control vaccine. Trial participants were enrolled into age subgroups of 18-55, 56-69 and 70-plus years, which contained roughly 150, 30 and 60 TCR-sequenced participants, respectively. On the study overall, not on this receptor specifically: The 56-69-year group was small, and its depth increase did not reach significance, likely because of low power. Participants were mostly white British, with more females than males. The authors suggested clonal diversity may have been underestimated. Because no day 14 peak-response samples were available, repertoires were characterized only after the peak T cell response. CD4 TCRs associated with the vaccine covered the entire spike protein, and the dominant responses were in regions 160-218 and 743-854. Spike-specific TCR breadth and depth rose significantly after two AZD1222 doses compared with day 0 and with MenACWY recipients. Reportedly, almost half of the unique spike-specific TCRs recognized epitopes lying outside the regions that are mutated in the B.1.351 and B.1.1.7 variants. Conclusions about previously exposed vaccinees are limited because only five to seven AZD1222 recipients were SARS-CoV-2 seropositive at baseline.

Sample time point, as interpreted from the label and publication: about 28 days (+/-7) after the second vaccine dose. Because spike-specific TCR depth and breadth did not differ between the two schedules, AZD1222 recipients who got a second dose at roughly 4 weeks were pooled with those who got a second dose at roughly 12 weeks. Vaccinee samples were obtained from the UK trials COV001 and COV002, which included a single-blind randomized controlled phase 2/3 trial of AZD1222 (ChAdOx1 nCoV-19) in healthy adults. For TCRbeta chain sequencing, PBMC samples from trial participants were taken at day 0 and at day 28 after the second dose. About this clone: Which antigen it targets is not known. No much larger clonotype is one base removed from it; base qualities were not supplied.

Reading from cysteine to phenylalanine, the CDR3 counts 13 amino acids. CDR3 DNA only is kept here, 39 bases in frame from base 1. CDR1 MNHEY and CDR2 SVGEGT are derived from the germline V gene. Cut back by 6 bases and 4 bases, the V and J ends lie 10 bases apart. The CDR3 regions of human TCRbeta chains were analyzed by immunosequencing. The original methods were these. TCRs in the repertoires were compared against a reference library of SARS-CoV-2-specific TCRs that had been generated with the MIRA antigen-specificity platform. Breadth was defined as the fraction of unique TCRs that were SARS-CoV-2-associated, and depth was defined as the fraction of total T cells that were SARS-CoV-2-associated. Using the MIRA data, each spike-specific TCR was mapped to the spike region that the TCR reacts to and placed in a CD4 or CD8 class. Log10-transformed breadth and depth values were compared by one-way ANOVA with Sidak's multiple comparisons tests. TCRdb took this table from immuneACCESS and kept in-frame rearrangements with V and J called. Such tables lack part of the clones; where checked against another copy, unresolved V genes explain under half of the gap, and the rest is unexplained. The V and J calls and clone size come from that table; D and trimming were worked out from the DNA. This sample holds some 67,000 clones; roughly four fifths were observed only once. Of the sample, 5% to 6.5% falls within the top ten clones.

The material sequenced was peripheral blood, taken 28 days after the second AZD1222 dose. Here the chain combines TRBV6-2 or TRBV6-3 and TRBJ2-1, with an unclear D gene assignment. The receptor was isolated from an adult who received the AZD1222 COVID-19 vaccine. CDR3 region: CASSGFLYNEQFF. The DNA sequence follows: TGTGCCAGCAGCGGGTTTTTATACAATGAGCAGTTCTTC.